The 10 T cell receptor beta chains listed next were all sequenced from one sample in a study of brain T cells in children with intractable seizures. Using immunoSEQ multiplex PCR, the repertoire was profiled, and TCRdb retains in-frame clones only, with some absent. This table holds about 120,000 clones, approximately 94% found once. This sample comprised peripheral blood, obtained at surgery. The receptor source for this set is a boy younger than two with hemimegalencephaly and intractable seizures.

CDR3 nucleotides: TGCACACCCGCCACAGATACGCAGTATTTT. This sequence encodes CTPATDTQYF. This chain uses TRBV20-1 with TRBJ2-3; D remains ambiguous. This CDR3 spans 10 amino acids. Germline V gene data show CDR1 as DFQATT and CDR2 as SNEGSKA (reference sequence).

CDR3 sequence: CAISDKWTAPNEKLFF. Written as DNA, the CDR3 is TGTGCCATCAGTGATAAGTGGACGGCGCCTAATGAAAAACTGTTTTTT. This chain joins TRBV10-3 and TRBJ1-4, with D uncertain. CDR3 size: 16 residues. The V gene's germline CDR1 is ENHRY and CDR2 SYGVKD. The V and J ends lost 3 bases and 3 bases respectively, with 14 bases between them.

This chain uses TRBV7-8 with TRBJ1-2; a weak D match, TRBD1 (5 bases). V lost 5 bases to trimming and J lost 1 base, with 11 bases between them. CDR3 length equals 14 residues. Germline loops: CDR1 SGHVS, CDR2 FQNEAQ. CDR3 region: CASSQRGINYGYTF. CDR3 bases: TGTGCCAGCAGCCAGCGGGGGATTAACTATGGCTACACCTTC.

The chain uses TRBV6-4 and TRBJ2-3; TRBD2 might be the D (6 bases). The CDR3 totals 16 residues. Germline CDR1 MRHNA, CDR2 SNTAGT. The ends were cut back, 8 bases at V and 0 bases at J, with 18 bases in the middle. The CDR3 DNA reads TGTGCCAGCGCCAGTTTGGAGGGGCCGAGCACAGATACGCAGTATTTT. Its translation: CASASLEGPSTDTQYF.

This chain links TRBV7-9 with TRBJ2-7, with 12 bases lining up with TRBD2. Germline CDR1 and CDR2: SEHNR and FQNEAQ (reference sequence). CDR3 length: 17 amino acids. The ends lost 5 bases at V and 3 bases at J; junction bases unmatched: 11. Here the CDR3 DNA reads TGTGCCAGCAGCCCCTCCGGGACTAGCGGGTTCTACTACGAGCAGTACTTC. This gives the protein CASSPSGTSGFYYEQYF.

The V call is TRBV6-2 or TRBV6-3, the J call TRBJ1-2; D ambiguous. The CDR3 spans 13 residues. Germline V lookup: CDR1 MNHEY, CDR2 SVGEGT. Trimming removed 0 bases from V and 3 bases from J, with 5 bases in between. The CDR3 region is CASSYSGYYGYTF. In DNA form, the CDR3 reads TGTGCCAGCAGTTACTCCGGGTACTATGGCTACACCTTC.

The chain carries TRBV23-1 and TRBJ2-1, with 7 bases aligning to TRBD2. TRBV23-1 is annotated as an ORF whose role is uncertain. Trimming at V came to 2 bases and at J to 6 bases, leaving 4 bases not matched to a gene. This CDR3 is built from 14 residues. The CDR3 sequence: CASSQRRTSNEQFF. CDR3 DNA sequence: TGCGCCAGCAGTCAAAGGAGGACTAGCAATGAGCAGTTCTTC.

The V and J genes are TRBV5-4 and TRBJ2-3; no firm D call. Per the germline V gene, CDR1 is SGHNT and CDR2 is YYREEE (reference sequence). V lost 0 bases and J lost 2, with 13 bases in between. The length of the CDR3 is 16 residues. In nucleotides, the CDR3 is TGTGCCAGCAGCTTGGGTTCGCCCCTAAACACAGATACGCAGTATTTT. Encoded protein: CASSLGSPLNTDTQYF.

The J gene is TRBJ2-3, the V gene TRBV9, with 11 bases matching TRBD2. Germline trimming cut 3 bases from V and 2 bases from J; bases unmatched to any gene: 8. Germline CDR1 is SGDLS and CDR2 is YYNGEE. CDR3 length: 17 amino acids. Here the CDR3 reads CASSALGLAEPTDTQYF. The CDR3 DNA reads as TGTGCCAGCAGCGCCCTGGGACTAGCGGAGCCCACAGATACGCAGTATTTT.

For the CDR3, the DNA is TGTGCCAGCAACGATTGGCTAGCGGGTATCTACGAGCAGTACTTC. It specifies CASNDWLAGIYEQYF. The rearrangement uses TRBV2 and TRBJ2-7; 8 bases agree with TRBD2. V gave up 7 bases and J gave up 3 bases; unmatched junction bases: 11. This CDR3 comprises 15 residues. The germline gives CDR1 SNHLY, CDR2 FYNNEI.